The clone carrying this T cell receptor (beta chain) turned up a few times. This specimen comes from a study of blood T cell repertoires in COVID-19. Study summary: There were acute and convalescent COVID-19 samples, and they came from the United States, Italy and Spain. The analysed material was cDNA or gDNA that came from T cells, B-cell-depleted T cells, or PBMCs.

Original handling: Counts of nucleated cells, estimated from reference gene primer amplification, were obtained. Using immunoSEQ multiplex PCR, the repertoire was profiled, and TCRdb retains in-frame clones only, with some absent. V and J calls and clone size come straight from that table; D and trimming were deduced from the DNA. Of 150,000 to 200,000 clones listed, over 75% were seen once; the top ten hold approximately 26%. From germline, CDR1 is LGHDT and CDR2 YNNKEL (reference sequence). There are 13 residues in the CDR3. Trimming removed 6 bases at V and 2 bases at J, with 10 bases between. The chain uses TRBV3-1 (or the pseudogene TRBV3-2) and TRBJ2-5, with TRBD1 as a possible D gene (6 bases). Material for sequencing was peripheral blood. The TCR originated in a woman between 65 and 79 years old with acute or convalescent COVID-19. CDR3 bases: TGTGCCAGCAGGGACAGAGCTCAAGAGACCCAGTACTTC. This sequence encodes CASRDRAQETQYF.